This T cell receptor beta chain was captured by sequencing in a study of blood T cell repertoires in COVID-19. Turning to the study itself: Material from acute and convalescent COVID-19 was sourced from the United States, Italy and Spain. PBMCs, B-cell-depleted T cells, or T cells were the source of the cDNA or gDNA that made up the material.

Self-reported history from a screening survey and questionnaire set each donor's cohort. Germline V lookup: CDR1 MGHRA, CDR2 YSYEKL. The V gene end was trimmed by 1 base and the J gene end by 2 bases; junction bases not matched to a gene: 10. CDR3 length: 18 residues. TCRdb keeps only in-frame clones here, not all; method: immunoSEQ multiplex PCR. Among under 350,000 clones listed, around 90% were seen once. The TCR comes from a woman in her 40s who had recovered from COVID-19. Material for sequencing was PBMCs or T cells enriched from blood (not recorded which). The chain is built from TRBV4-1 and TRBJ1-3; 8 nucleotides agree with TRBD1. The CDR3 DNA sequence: TGCGCCAGCAGCCAAGGCGGTAACAGGGGGGTGGCTGGAAACACCATATATTTT. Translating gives CASSQGGNRGVAGNTIYF.